This T cell receptor beta chain was sequenced during a study of CD8+CD57+ T cells in acquired aplastic anemia. Turning to the study itself: The study obtained an average of approximately 2.9 ug of DNA from sorted CD4+ and CD8+ cells. Broader study findings: CD8+ Simpson's diversity in patients was not significantly different from that in controls. There were twenty-nine CD8+ CDR3 sequences that occurred in both patients and controls.

All sequencing subjects had displayed CD8+CD57+ cell expansion on flow cytometry. There were no patients without severe acquired aplastic anemia. The CDR3 loop spans 15 amino acids. V was trimmed by 0 bases and J by 9 bases, leaving 15 bases between them. Germline V gives CDR1 MNHEY, CDR2 SMNVEV (reference sequence). Template material for TCR beta VDJ and CDR3 profiling consisted of genomic DNA. From the reads, TCRdb called clonotypes with MiXCR, one entry per CDR3 protein. The table includes about 470,000 distinct CDR3 sequences, roughly 34% detected once. In the case of this clonotype: Its target is not known.

The sample comprised sorted CD4+, CD8+, or CD8+CD57+ T cells (not recorded which) from PBMCs. The source of this sequence is a human donor with aplastic anemia. The rearrangement links TRBV27 to TRBJ2-1; the D gene could be TRBD1 or TRBD2 (5 bases each). The CDR3 bases are TGTGCCAGCAGTTTATCGAGGGCAGGGCAGGGTGAGCAGTTCTTC. Translated: CASSLSRAGQGEQFF.